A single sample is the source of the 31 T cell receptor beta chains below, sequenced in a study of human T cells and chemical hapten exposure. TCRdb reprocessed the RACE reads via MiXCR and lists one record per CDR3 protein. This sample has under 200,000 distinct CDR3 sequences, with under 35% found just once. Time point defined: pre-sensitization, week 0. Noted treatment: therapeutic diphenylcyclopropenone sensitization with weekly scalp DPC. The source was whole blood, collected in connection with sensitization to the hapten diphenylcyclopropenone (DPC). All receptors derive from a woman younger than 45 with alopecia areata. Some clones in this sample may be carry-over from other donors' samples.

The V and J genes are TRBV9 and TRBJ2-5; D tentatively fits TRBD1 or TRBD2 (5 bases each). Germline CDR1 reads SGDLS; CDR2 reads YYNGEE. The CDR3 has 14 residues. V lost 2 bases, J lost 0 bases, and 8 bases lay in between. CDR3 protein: CASSVEGYQETQYF. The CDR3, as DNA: TGTGCCAGCAGCGTCGAGGGGTACCAAGAGACCCAGTACTTC.

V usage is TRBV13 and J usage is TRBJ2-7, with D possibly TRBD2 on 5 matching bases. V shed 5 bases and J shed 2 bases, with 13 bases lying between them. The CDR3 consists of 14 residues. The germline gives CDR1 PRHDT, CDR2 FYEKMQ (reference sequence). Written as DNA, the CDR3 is TGTGCCAGCAGCCATGAAAGGCGGGCCTACGAGCAGTACTTC. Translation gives CASSHERRAYEQYF. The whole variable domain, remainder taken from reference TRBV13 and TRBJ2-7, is AAGVIQSPRHLIKEKRETATLKCYPIPRHDTVYWYQQGPGQDPQFLISFYEKMQSDKGSIPDRFSAQQFSDYHSELNMSSLELGDSALYFCASSHERRAYEQYFGPGTRLTVT.

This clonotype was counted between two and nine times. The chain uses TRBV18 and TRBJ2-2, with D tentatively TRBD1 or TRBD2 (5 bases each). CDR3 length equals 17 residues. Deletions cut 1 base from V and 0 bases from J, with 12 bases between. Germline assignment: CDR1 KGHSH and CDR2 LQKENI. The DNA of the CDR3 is TGTGCCAGCTCACCACTCGGGCGAGGGGCGAACACCGGGGAGCTGTTTTTT. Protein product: CASSPLGRGANTGELFF.

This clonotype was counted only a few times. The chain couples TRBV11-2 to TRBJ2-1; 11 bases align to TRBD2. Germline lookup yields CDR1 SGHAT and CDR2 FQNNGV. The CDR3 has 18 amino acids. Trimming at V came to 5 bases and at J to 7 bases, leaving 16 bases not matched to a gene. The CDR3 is CASSPRGPGTSGLNEQFF. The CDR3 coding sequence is TGTGCCAGCAGCCCCAGGGGCCCCGGGACTAGCGGACTTAATGAGCAGTTCTTC.

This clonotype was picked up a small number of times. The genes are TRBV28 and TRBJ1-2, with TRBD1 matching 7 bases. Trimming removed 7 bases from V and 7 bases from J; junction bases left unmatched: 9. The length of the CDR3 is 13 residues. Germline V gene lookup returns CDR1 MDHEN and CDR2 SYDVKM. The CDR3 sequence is CASILQGNGGYTF. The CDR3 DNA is TGTGCCAGCATACTACAGGGGAATGGTGGCTACACCTTC.

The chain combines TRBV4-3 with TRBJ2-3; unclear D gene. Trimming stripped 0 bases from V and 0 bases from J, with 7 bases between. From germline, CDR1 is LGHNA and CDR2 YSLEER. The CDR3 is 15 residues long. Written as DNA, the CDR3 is TGCGCCAGCAGCCAAGAGTTTGGTAGCACAGATACGCAGTATTTT. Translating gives CASSQEFGSTDTQYF.

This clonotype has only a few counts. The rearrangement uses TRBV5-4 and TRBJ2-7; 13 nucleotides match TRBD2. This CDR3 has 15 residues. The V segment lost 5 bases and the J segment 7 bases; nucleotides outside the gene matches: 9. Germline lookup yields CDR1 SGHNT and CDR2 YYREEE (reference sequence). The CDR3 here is CASRAGTSGNGEQYF. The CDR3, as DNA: TGTGCCAGCAGGGCCGGGACTAGCGGGAACGGGGAGCAGTACTTC.

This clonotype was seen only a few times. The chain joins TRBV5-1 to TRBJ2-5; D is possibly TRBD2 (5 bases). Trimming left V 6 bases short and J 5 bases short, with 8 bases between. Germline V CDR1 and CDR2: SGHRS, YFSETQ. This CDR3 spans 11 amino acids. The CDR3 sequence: CASKGGETQYF. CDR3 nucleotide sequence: TGCGCCAGCAAAGGCGGGGAGACCCAGTACTTC.

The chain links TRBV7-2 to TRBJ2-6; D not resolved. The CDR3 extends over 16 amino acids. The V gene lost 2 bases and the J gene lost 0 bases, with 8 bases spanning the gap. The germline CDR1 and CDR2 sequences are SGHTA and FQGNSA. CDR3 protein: CASSLLGSSGANVLTF. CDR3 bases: TGTGCCAGCAGCTTATTGGGAAGCTCTGGGGCCAACGTCCTGACTTTC.

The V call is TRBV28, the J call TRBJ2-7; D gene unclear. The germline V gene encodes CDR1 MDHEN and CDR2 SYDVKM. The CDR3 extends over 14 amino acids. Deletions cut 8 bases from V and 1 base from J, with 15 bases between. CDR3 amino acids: CASGKNGRSYEQYF. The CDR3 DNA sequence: TGTGCCAGCGGTAAAAACGGACGGTCCTACGAGCAGTACTTC.

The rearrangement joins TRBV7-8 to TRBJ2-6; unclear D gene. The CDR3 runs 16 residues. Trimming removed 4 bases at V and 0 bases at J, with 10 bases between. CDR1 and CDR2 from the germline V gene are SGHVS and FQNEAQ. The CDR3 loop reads CASSSRRISGANVLTF. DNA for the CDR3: TGTGCCAGCAGCTCACGACGGATCTCTGGGGCCAACGTCCTGACTTTC. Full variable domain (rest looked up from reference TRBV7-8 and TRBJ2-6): GAGVSQSPRYKVAKRGQDVALRCDPISGHVSLFWYQQALGQGPEFLTYFQNEAQLDKSGLPSDRFFAERPEGSVSTLKIQRTQQEDSAVYLCASSSRRISGANVLTFGAGSRLTVL.

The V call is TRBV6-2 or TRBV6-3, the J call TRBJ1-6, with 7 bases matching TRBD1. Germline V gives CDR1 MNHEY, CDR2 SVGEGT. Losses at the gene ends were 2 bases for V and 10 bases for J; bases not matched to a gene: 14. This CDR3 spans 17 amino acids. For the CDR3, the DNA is TGTGCCAGCAGTTACACGCGACAGGGCTCCCAAGACTCACCCCTCCACTTT. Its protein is CASSYTRQGSQDSPLHF.

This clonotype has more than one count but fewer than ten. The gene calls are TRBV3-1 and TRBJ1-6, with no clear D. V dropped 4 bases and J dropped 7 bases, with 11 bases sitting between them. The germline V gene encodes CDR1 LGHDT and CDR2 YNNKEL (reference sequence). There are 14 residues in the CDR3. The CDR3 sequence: CASSLGLLNSPLHF. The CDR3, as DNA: TGTGCCAGCAGCCTAGGACTCTTAAATTCACCCCTCCACTTT.

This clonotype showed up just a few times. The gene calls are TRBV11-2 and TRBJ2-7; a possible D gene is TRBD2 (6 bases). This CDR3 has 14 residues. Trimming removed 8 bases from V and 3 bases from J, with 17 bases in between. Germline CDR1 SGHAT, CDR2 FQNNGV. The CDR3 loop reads CASVQERVCYEQYF. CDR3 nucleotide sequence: TGTGCCAGCGTCCAAGAGCGGGTATGCTACGAGCAGTACTTC.

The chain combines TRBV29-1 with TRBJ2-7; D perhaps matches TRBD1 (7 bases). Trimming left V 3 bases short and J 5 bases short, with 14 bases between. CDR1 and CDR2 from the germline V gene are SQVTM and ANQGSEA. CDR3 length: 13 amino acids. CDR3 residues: CSVEAGGGHEQYF. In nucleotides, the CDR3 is TGCAGCGTTGAGGCAGGGGGAGGCCACGAGCAGTACTTC.

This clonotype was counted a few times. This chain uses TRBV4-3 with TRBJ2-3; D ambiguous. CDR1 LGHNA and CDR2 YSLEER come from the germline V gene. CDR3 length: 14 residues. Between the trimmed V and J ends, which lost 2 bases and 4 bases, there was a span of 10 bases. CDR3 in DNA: TGCGCCAGCAGCCAATACCCAACGGCAGATACGCAGTATTTT. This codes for CASSQYPTADTQYF.

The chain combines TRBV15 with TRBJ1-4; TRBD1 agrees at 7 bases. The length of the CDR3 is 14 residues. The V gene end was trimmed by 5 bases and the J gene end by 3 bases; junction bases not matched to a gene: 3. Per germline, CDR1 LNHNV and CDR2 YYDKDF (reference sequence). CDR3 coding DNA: TGTGCCACCAGCCTAGGGACAGCTAATGAAAAACTGTTTTTT. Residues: CATSLGTANEKLFF.

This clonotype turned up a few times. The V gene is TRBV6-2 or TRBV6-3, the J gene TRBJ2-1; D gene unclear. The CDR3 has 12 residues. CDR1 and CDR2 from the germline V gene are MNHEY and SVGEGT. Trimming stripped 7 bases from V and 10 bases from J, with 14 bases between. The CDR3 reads CASTAWGREQFF. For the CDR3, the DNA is TGTGCCAGCACCGCCTGGGGAAGGGAGCAGTTCTTC.

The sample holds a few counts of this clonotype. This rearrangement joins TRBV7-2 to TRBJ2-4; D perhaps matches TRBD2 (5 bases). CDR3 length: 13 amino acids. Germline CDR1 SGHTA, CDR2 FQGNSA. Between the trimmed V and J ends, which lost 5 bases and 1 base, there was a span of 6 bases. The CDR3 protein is CASSREAKNIQYF. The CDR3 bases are TGTGCCAGCAGCAGGGAGGCCAAAAACATTCAGTACTTC.

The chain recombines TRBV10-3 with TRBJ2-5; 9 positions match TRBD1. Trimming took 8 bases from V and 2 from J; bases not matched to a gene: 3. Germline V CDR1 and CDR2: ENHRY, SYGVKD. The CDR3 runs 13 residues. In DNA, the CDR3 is TGTGCCATCGGAGGGACAGGGCAAGAGACCCAGTACTTC. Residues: CAIGGTGQETQYF.

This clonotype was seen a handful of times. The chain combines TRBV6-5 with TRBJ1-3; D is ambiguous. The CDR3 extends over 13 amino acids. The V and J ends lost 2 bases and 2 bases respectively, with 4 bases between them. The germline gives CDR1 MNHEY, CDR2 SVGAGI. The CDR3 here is CASSYRTGNTIYF. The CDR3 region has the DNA TGTGCCAGCAGTTACCGAACTGGAAACACCATATATTTT.

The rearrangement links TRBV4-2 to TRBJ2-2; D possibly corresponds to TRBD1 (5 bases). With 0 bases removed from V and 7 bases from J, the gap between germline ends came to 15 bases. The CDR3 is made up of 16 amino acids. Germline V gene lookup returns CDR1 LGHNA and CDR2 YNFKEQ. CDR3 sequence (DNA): TGTGCCAGCAGCCAAGATGGCAGGGTTTGGCACGGGGAGCTGTTTTTT. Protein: CASSQDGRVWHGELFF.

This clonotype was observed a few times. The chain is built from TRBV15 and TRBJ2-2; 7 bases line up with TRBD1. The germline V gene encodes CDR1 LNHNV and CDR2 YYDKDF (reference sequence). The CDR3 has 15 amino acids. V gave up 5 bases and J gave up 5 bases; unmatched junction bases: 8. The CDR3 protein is CATSRRQGATGELFF. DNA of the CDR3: TGTGCCACCAGCCGAAGACAGGGTGCGACCGGGGAGCTGTTTTTT.

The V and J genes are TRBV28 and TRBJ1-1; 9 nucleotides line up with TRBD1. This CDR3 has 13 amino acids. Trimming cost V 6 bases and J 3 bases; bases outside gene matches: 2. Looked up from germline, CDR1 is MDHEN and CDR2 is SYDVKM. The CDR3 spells CASSYRGHTEAFF. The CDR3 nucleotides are TGTGCCAGCAGCTACAGGGGGCACACTGAAGCTTTCTTT.

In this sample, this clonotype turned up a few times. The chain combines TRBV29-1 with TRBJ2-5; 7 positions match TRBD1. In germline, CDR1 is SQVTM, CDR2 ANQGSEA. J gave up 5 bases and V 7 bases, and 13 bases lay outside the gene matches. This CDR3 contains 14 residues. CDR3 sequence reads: CSALQGSSGETQYF. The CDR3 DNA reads TGCAGCGCACTACAGGGGAGTTCGGGGGAGACCCAGTACTTC.

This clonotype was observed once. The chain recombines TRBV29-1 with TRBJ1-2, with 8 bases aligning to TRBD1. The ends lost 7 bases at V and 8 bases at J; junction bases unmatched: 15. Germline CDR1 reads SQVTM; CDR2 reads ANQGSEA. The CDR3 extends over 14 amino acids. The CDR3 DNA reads TGCAGCGCCGAACTCAGGGGGCTAGGTAACGGCTACACCTTC. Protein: CSAELRGLGNGYTF.

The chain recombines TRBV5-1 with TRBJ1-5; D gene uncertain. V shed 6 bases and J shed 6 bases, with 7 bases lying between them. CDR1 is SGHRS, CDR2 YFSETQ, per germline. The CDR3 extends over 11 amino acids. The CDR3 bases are TGCGCCAGCATGGGAGGTCAGCCCCAGCATTTT. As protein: CASMGGQPQHF.

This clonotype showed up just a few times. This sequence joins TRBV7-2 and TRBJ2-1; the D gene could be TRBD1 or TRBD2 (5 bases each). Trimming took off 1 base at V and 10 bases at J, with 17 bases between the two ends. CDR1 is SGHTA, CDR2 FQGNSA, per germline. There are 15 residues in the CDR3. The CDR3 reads CASSLDWDRAREQFF. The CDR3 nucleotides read TGTGCCAGCAGCTTAGACTGGGACCGGGCAAGGGAGCAGTTCTTC.

CDR3 in DNA: TGTGCCAGCAGTTCCGGACGGGCGGGCTATGGCTACACCTTC. Its protein is CASSSGRAGYGYTF. The chain links TRBV28 to TRBJ1-2; D ambiguous. The length of the CDR3 is 14 residues. V was pared by 4 bases and J by 4 bases, with 13 bases between. The V gene's germline CDR1 is MDHEN and CDR2 SYDVKM.

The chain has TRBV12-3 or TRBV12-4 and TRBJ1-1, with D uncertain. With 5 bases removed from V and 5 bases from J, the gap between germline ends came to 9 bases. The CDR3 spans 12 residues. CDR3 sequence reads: CASSLYSTEAFF. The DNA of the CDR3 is TGTGCCAGCAGTCTATATAGTACTGAAGCTTTCTTT.

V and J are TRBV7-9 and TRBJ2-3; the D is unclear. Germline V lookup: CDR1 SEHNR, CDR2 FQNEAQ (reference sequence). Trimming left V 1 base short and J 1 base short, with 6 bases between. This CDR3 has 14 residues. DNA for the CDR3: TGTGCCAGCAGCTTAGTTACTGGCACAGATACGCAGTATTTT. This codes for CASSLVTGTDTQYF.